One T cell receptor beta chain is described in this entry. Its antigen remains unidentified. Naive CD8 libraries were made from about 20,000 to 1,000,000 sorted cells, and they used 10%, 30% or 50% RNA. Via MiXCR, TCRdb re-called the PCR reads, giving one row per CDR3 protein. The sample shows 100,000 or so distinct CDR3 sequences, around 33% of them seen only once. The data stem from a study of molecular identifiers for immune sequencing clone quantification. Turning to the study itself: Replicate experiments took RNA from around 18,000 or 91,000 naive CD8 cells, divided it five ways and sequenced four.

The study, taken as a whole, reports: The sizes of highly expanded clones could be underestimated when identical TCR molecules share a barcode.

J gave up 6 bases and V 5 bases, and 6 bases lay outside the gene matches. The CDR3 runs to 15 residues. CDR1 and CDR2 (germline): MRHNA, SNTAGT. Sequencing was performed on naive CD8+ T cells from blood, with Jurkat cell RNA spiked in. Stated subset: FACS-sorted CD8+CD4-CCR7+CD45RA+ naive T cells. The chain is built from TRBV6-4 and TRBJ2-3, with 12 bases that match TRBD2. The receptor was derived from a human donor in good health. Some libraries in this study had Jurkat cell RNA spiked in. The CDR3 region is CASSPTSGRGDTQYF. CDR3 DNA: TGTGCCAGCAGTCCGACTAGCGGGAGAGGTGATACGCAGTATTTT.